A selection of T cell receptor beta chains follows, all from one sample in a study of blood T cell repertoires in COVID-19. The assay was immunoSEQ multiplex PCR, and TCRdb's table has in-frame clones only and misses some. Of about 240,000 clones listed, approximately 88% are singletons. The sample comprised PBMCs or T cells enriched from blood (not recorded which). All receptors derive from a woman in her 30s with acute COVID-19. The CDR3 runs from the conserved cysteine through the conserved F or W. D genes are given only for firm matches. Some rows have no size entry. The others give once, few or many, or a class for an expanded clone.

>TRBJ2-7|.|TRBV28|.
TGTGCCAGCAGCCTGGCTTACGAGCAGTACTTC
CASSLAYEQYF
>TRBJ2-7|.|TRBV4-3|.
TGCGCCAGCAGCCAAGATCTGTCCTACGAGCAGTACTTC
CASSQDLSYEQYF
>TRBJ1-5|once|TRBV6-2/TRBV6-3|.
TGTGCCAGCAGTCGCCGCACACTCGAAGGGGTTCAGCCCCAGCATTTT
CASSRRTLEGVQPQHF
>TRBJ1-3|.|TRBV3-1/TRBV3-2|.
TGTGCCAGCAGCCAGCGGACAATCGGAAACACCATATATTTT
CASSQRTIGNTIYF
>TRBJ1-2|.|TRBV3-1/TRBV3-2|.
TGTGCCAGCAGCCACCCCGACAGAAACTATGGCTACACCTTC
CASSHPDRNYGYTF
>TRBJ1-2|.|TRBV5-1|.
TGCGCCAGCAGCTGGTGGGGGGGCCGATATGGCTACACCTTC
CASSWWGGRYGYTF
>TRBJ2-1|.|TRBV11-3|TRBD2
TGTGCCAGCAGCTTACGTTCGGGGGGGCTTTGGAATGAGCAGTTCTTC
CASSLRSGGLWNEQFF
>TRBJ2-1|.|TRBV19|TRBD2
TGTGCCAGTAGTATCCCTGGACTAGCGGGCCTCCTTAATGAGCAGTTCTTC
CASSIPGLAGLLNEQFF
>TRBJ1-2|.|TRBV18|TRBD1
TGTGCCAGCTCAGACAGGGGGCTGTACGGTGGCTACACCTTC
CASSDRGLYGGYTF
>TRBJ1-2|.|TRBV18|TRBD1
TGTGCCAGCTCCCAGCTCGGGACAGCAATAGAGGGCTACACCTTC
CASSQLGTAIEGYTF
>TRBJ1-4|.|TRBV7-2|.
TGTGCCAGCAGCTTGTTGGGGCTAGGGGCTAATGAAAAACTGTTTTTT
CASSLLGLGANEKLFF
>TRBJ1-2|.|TRBV7-8|TRBD1
TGTGCCAGCAGCTTATCCGGGACAGGTTTTGGCTACACCTTC
CASSLSGTGFGYTF
>TRBJ2-7|.|TRBV7-2|.
TGTGCCAGCAGAAGGTATGAGGCCTACGAGCAGTACTTC
CASRRYEAYEQYF
>TRBJ1-1|.|TRBV3-1/TRBV3-2|.
TGTGCCAGCAGCCAAGAAAACTCCGGGAACACTGAAGCTTTCTTT
CASSQENSGNTEAFF
>TRBJ1-4|once|TRBV7-9|.
TGTGCCAGCAGCTCCTACGGGACAACTAATGAAAAACTGTTTTTT
CASSSYGTTNEKLFF
>TRBJ1-1|.|TRBV5-4|.
TGTGCCAGCAGCTCCGCGGGGGCAGCTTTTGAAGCTTTCTTT
CASSSAGAAFEAFF
>TRBJ1-1|once|TRBV3-1/TRBV3-2|TRBD1
TGTGCCAGCAGCCAAGCCGTGACAGGGGAAACTGAAGCTTTCTTT
CASSQAVTGETEAFF
>TRBJ2-7|.|TRBV6-2/TRBV6-3|.
TGTGCCAGCAGTCAGTACTACGAGCAGTACTTC
CASSQYYEQYF
>TRBJ1-1|.|TRBV2|.
TGTGCCAGCAGGCCCCCCCGCTGGACAGTCGCTTTCTTT
CASRPPRWTVAFF
>TRBJ1-6|few|TRBV6-1|.
TGTGCCAGCAGTGAAGGACAGGAGAATTCACCCCTCCACTTT
CASSEGQENSPLHF
>TRBJ1-2|.|TRBV5-5|.
TGTGCCAGCAGCCTCGACAGGTCCTATGGCGGCTACACCTTC
CASSLDRSYGGYTF
>TRBJ2-2|.|TRBV24-1|.
TGTGCCACCAGTGATTTGAAGAGGTCCGGGGAGCTGTTTTTT
CATSDLKRSGELFF
>TRBJ1-4|.|TRBV18|TRBD1
TGTGCCAGCTCACCACGGGGACAGTGGACAACTAATGAAAAACTGTTTTTT
CASSPRGQWTTNEKLFF
>TRBJ2-2|.|TRBV5-4|TRBD1
TGTGCCAGCAGCCCACCCCGCCGGGGACAGGGATCGGCCGGGGAGCTGTTTTTT
CASSPPRRGQGSAGELFF
>TRBJ1-3|.|TRBV11-2|TRBD1
TGTGCCAGCAGCATGACAGGGGCCCACTCTGGAAACACCATATATTTT
CASSMTGAHSGNTIYF
>TRBJ2-1|.|TRBV2|TRBD1
TGTGCCAGCCCACCGGGACAGGGAAGCAATGAGCAGTTCTTC
CASPPGQGSNEQFF
>TRBJ1-2|.|TRBV29-1|.
TGCAGCGTGGTCGTTCGAGGCTATGGCTACACCTTC
CSVVVRGYGYTF
>TRBJ2-7|.|TRBV3-1/TRBV3-2|TRBD1
TGTGCCAGCAGCTACAGGGACAGGGGGCTCTACGAGCAGTACTTC
CASSYRDRGLYEQYF
>TRBJ2-1|.|TRBV7-2|TRBD2
TGTGCCAGCAGCTTAGTTGCGCGGGGGGGTGTTAATGAGCAGTTCTTC
CASSLVARGGVNEQFF
>TRBJ2-1|.|TRBV9|TRBD1
TGTGCCAGCAGCGTAAGGGGACAGGAGAACTACAATGAGCAGTTCTTC
CASSVRGQENYNEQFF
>TRBJ1-6|once|TRBV7-8|TRBD1
TGTGCCAGCAGCTCGGGACAGGAGACACCCCTCCACTTT
CASSSGQETPLHF
>TRBJ1-3|.|TRBV5-5|.
TGTGCCAGCTCTCCTTACCAAGACAGTCCGGAGGGTTCTGGAAACACCATATATTTT
CASSPYQDSPEGSGNTIYF
>TRBJ2-5|.|TRBV5-5|.
TGTGCCAGCAGCACGGGACAAAGAGGAATGGAGACCCAGTACTTC
CASSTGQRGMETQYF
>TRBJ1-1|.|TRBV15|.
TGTGCCACCAGCGAAGCGACCTCCGAGGACACTGAAGCTTTCTTT
CATSEATSEDTEAFF
>TRBJ1-2|.|TRBV7-9|.
TGTGCCAGCAGCGCATCATACTACGATGGCTACACCTTC
CASSASYYDGYTF
>TRBJ2-6|.|TRBV6-2/TRBV6-3|.
TGTGCCAGCAGTTTAAGGGGCTCTGGGGCCAACGTCCTGACTTTC
CASSLRGSGANVLTF
>TRBJ2-5|.|TRBV5-1|TRBD1
TGCGCCAGCAGCTTCCGGGACAGCGCGAGGGAGACCCAGTACTTC
CASSFRDSARETQYF
>TRBJ1-1|.|TRBV18|.
TGTGCCAGCTCACGGGGGCGGGCGAACACTGAAGCTTTCTTT
CASSRGRANTEAFF
>TRBJ2-1|once|TRBV12-3/TRBV12-4|.
TGTGCCAGCAGTTTAGCGCAGAGGGATGAGCAGTTCTTC
CASSLAQRDEQFF